The 15 T cell receptor beta chains in this list originate from one sample, sequenced in a study of breast tumors, draining lymph nodes, adjacent tissues. Axillary draining lymph nodes of breast cancer patients supplied the node samples. Each CDR3 protein is one row after TCRdb ran MiXCR on the multiplex PCR reads. The sample has about 230,000 distinct CDR3 sequences; around 32% are singletons. The specimen sequenced was axillary lymph node tissue. These TCRs come from a female donor with breast cancer. Some clones in this sample may be carry-over from other donors' samples.

This clonotype was seen only once. The chain has TRBV12-3 or TRBV12-4 and TRBJ2-5; D uncertain. CDR3 length: 13 amino acids. The ends were cut back, 3 bases at V and 5 bases at J, with 10 bases in the middle. The CDR3 reads CASSFVGGETQYF. The CDR3 bases are TGTGCCAGCAGTTTCGTGGGCGGCGAGACCCAGTACTTC.

The gene calls are TRBV11-3 and TRBJ2-1; D remains unclear. The CDR3 has 15 amino acids. The germline V gene has CDR1 SGHNT and CDR2 YENEEA. V lost 1 base and J 7 bases, leaving 14 bases between the germline ends. CDR3 DNA: TGTGCCAGCAGCTTAGGTTGGGCAATGGCAAATGAGCAGTTCTTC. It yields the protein CASSLGWAMANEQFF.

This clonotype was counted at least ten times. V and J are TRBV4-1 and TRBJ2-2; D gene uncertain. This CDR3 has 13 residues. The germline V gene has CDR1 MGHRA and CDR2 YSYEKL. V lost 6 bases and J 0 bases, leaving 5 bases between the germline ends. The CDR3 here is CASRATNTGELFF. The CDR3 region has the DNA TGCGCCAGCAGGGCTACGAACACCGGGGAGCTGTTTTTT.

There are many counts of this clonotype. The rearrangement links TRBV15 to TRBJ2-1, with 14 bases matching TRBD2. V gave up 2 bases and J gave up 5 bases; unmatched junction bases: 2. The germline gives CDR1 LNHNV, CDR2 YYDKDF (reference sequence). The CDR3 covers 16 residues. CDR3 residues: CATSRRLAGGDNEQFF. The CDR3 nucleotides are TGTGCCACCAGCAGAAGACTAGCGGGAGGGGACAATGAGCAGTTCTTC.

This clonotype was picked up a small number of times. This could be a read error, since a much larger clone is one nucleotide away. The rearrangement joins TRBV20-1 to TRBJ2-7; D possibly matches TRBD1 or TRBD2 (5 bases each). The CDR3 covers 14 residues. In germline, CDR1 is DFQATT, CDR2 SNEGSKA (reference sequence). V shed 6 bases and J shed 6 bases, with 21 bases lying between them. The CDR3 bases are TGCAGTGCCGCCGGGACGGGGTTTTTGACCGAGCAGTACTTC. Protein product: CSAAGTGFLTEQYF.

Ten or more counts support this clonotype. The gene calls are TRBV7-2 and TRBJ2-3; no definite D call. V was pared by 8 bases and J by 0 bases, with 12 bases between. This CDR3 comprises 14 residues. Germline V gives CDR1 SGHTA, CDR2 FQGNSA. CDR3 sequence: CASLSGPSTDTQYF. CDR3 nucleotide sequence: TGTGCCAGCCTCAGTGGACCTAGCACAGATACGCAGTATTTT.

This clonotype was seen a few times. A single base separates this from a much larger clone, so it may be a read error. V and J are TRBV5-4 and TRBJ1-2, with no clear D. V was trimmed by 0 bases and J by 8 bases, leaving 20 bases between them. The CDR3 has 16 residues. CDR1 SGHNT and CDR2 YYREEE come from the germline V gene (reference sequence). CDR3 bases: TGTGCCAGCAGCTTGGCCGTTGGGGAGGGAACCTCGGGCTACACCTTC. Translated: CASSLAVGEGTSGYTF.

This clonotype was observed a few times. The CDR3: CSVRLGHQTDTQYF. The CDR3 DNA sequence: TGCAGCGTTCGATTGGGACATCAAACAGATACGCAGTATTTT. The chain couples TRBV29-1 to TRBJ2-3, with D perhaps TRBD1 (6 bases). V was cut by 5 bases and J by 3 bases, with 15 bases left in between. Germline CDR1 SQVTM, CDR2 ANQGSEA. The CDR3 length is 14 residues.

V usage is TRBV20-1 and J usage is TRBJ2-7, with TRBD1 as a possible D gene (6 bases). The CDR3 has 13 residues. V lost 5 bases and J 1 base, leaving 12 bases between the germline ends. Germline V lookup: CDR1 DFQATT, CDR2 SNEGSKA (reference sequence). CDR3 loop: CSARDGQSYEQYF. The CDR3 region has the DNA TGCAGTGCTCGTGACGGACAGTCCTACGAGCAGTACTTC.

With respect to this clonotype: One junction end disagrees with the germline gene, perhaps due to a read error. This chain links TRBV24-1 with TRBJ1-6, with a possible D match to TRBD1 (5 bases). Germline values: CDR1 KGHDR, CDR2 SFDVKD. The CDR3 totals 14 residues. The CDR3 loop reads CATSDRVYDSPLHF. The CDR3, as DNA: TGTGCCACCAGTGACAGGGTCTATGATTCGCCCCTCCACTTT.

Many counts were recorded for this clonotype. The chain employs TRBV20-1 and TRBJ2-7; 14 positions agree with TRBD2. Trimming at V came to 7 bases and at J to 7 bases, leaving 9 bases not matched to a gene. The CDR3 runs 14 residues. The germline CDR1 and CDR2 sequences are DFQATT and SNEGSKA (reference sequence). The CDR3 protein is CSVWGTSGSREQYF. CDR3 nucleotide sequence: TGCAGTGTTTGGGGGACTAGCGGGAGCCGGGAGCAGTACTTC.

V usage is TRBV14 and J usage is TRBJ1-3, with 7 bases that match TRBD1. The CDR3 contains 15 residues. CDR1 is SGHDN, CDR2 FVKESK, per germline. V shed 3 bases, J shed 0 bases, and the junction held 2 bases outside the gene matches. DNA for the CDR3: TGTGCCAGCAGCCAGGCAGGGGGCTCTGGAAACACCATATATTTT. Translated: CASSQAGGSGNTIYF.

A note on this clonotype: Possible read error: a much larger clone is one base away. The chain carries TRBV5-1 and TRBJ1-4; a possible D gene is TRBD1 (5 bases). Germline V gene sequence: CDR1 SGHRS, CDR2 YFSETQ. The CDR3 loop spans 13 amino acids. Here the CDR3 reads CASKRTLNENLFF. For the CDR3, the DNA is TGCGCCAGCAAGAGGACACTTAATGAAAACCTGTTTTTT. The complete variable domain, with remaining parts taken from reference TRBV5-1 and TRBJ1-4, reads KAGVTQTPRYLIKTRGQQVTLSCSPISGHRSVSWYQQTPGQGLQFLFEYFSETQRNKGNFPGRFSGRQFSNSRSEMNVSTLELGDSALYLCASKRTLNENLFFGSGTQLSVL.

This clonotype has a count of ten or more. The chain employs TRBV20-1 and TRBJ1-5, with D possibly being TRBD1 (5 bases). The CDR3 contains 14 residues. CDR1 and CDR2 (germline): DFQATT, SNEGSKA (reference sequence). The V gene lost 1 base and the J gene lost 5 bases, with 12 bases spanning the gap. CDR3 residues: CSARGQGRYQPQHF. In DNA form, the CDR3 reads TGCAGTGCTAGAGGGCAGGGACGCTATCAGCCCCAGCATTTT.

Worth noting for this clonotype: One base away lies a much larger clone, so this may be a sequencing read error. J is TRBJ2-7 and V is TRBV5-6; tentative D call: TRBD1 (6 bases). The CDR3 runs 13 residues. Between the trimmed V and J ends, which lost 4 bases and 4 bases, there was a span of 12 bases. Germline V gene sequence: CDR1 SGHDT, CDR2 YYEEEE. The CDR3 DNA follows: TGTGCCAGCAGCGAGTGGACAGCTTACGAGCAGTACTTC. Amino acids: CASSEWTAYEQYF. Full variable domain (outside the CDR3, taken from reference TRBV5-6 and TRBJ2-7): DAGVTQSPTHLIKTRGQQVTLRCSPKSGHDTVSWYQQALGQGPQFIFQYYEEEERQRGNFPDRFSGHQFPNYSSELNVNALLLGDSALYLCASSEWTAYEQYFGPGTRLTVT.